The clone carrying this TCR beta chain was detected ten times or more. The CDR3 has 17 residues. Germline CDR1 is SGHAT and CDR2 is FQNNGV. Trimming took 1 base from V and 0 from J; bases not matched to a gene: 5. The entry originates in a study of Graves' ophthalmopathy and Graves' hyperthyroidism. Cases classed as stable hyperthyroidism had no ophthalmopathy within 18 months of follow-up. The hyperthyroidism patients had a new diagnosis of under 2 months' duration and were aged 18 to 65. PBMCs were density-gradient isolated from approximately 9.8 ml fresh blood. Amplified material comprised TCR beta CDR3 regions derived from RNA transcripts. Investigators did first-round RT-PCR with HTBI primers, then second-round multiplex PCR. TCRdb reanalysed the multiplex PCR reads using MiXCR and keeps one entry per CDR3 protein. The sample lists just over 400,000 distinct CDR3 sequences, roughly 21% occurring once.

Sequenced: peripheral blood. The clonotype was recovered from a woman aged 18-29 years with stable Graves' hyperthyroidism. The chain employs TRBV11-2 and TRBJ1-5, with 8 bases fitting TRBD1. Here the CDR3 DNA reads TGTGCCAGCAGCTTAGGTGGGACAGGTCATAGCAATCAGCCCCAGCATTTT. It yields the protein CASSLGGTGHSNQPQHF.